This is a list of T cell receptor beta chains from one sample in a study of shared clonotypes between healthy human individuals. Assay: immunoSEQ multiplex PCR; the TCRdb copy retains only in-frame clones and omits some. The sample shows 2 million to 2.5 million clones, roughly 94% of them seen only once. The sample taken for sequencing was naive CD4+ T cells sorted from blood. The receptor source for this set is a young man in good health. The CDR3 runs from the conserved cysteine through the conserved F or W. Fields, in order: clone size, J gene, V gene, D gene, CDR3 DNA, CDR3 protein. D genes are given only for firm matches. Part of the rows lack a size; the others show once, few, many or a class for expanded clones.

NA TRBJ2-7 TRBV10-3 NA TGTGCCATCAGTGAGTCCCCCGGTTGGACTAACTACGAGCAGTACTTC CAISESPGWTNYEQYF
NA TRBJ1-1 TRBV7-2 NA TGTGCCAGCAGCTTAAACCGGGTTAACACTGAAGCTTTCTTT CASSLNRVNTEAFF
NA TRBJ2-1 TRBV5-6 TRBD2 TGTGCCAGCAGCCTTGCAGCGGGAGGAAAGAGGACACACAATGAGCAGTTCTTC CASSLAAGGKRTHNEQFF
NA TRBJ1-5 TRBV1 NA TGCACCAGCAGCCCAGCCAGGGGGACAGTAGTAGGCAATCAGCCCCAGCATTTT CTSSPARGTVVGNQPQHF
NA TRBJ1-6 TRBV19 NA TGTGCCAGTAGTGACACCTGGAGCTCCTATAATTCACCCCTCCACTTT CASSDTWSSYNSPLHF
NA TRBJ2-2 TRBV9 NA TGTGCCAGCAGCGTCGGGCAGGGGAACACCGGGGAGCTGTTTTTT CASSVGQGNTGELFF
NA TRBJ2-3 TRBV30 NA TGTGCCTGGGGGCCCGCCGGGCTCGTTAGCACAGATACGCAGTATTTT CAWGPAGLVSTDTQYF
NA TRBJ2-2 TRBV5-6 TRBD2 TGTGCCAGCAGCCCCCCGTTAGCGGGAGAGGGCGGGGAGCTGTTTTTT CASSPPLAGEGGELFF
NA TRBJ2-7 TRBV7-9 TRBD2 TGTGCCAGCAGCATAGCTAGCGGGAGGGCCGGGGGCGAGCAGTACTTC CASSIASGRAGGEQYF
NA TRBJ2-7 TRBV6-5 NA TGTGCCAGCAGTTACGGCGGCAGGGTGGGGAACGAGCAGTACTTC CASSYGGRVGNEQYF
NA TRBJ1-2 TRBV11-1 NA TGTGCCAGCAGCGATATTCCTGCAGGGAACTATGGCTACACCTTC CASSDIPAGNYGYTF
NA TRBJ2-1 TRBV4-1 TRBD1 TGCGCCAGCAGCCAAGGACAGGGAGCAGACAATGAGCAGTTCTTC CASSQGQGADNEQFF
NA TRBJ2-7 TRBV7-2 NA TGTGCCAGCAGCTTAGCGGGGGCGGAGGCCTCCTACGAGCAGTACTTC CASSLAGAEASYEQYF
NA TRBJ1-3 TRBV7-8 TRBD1 TGTGCCAGCAGCTTGGGACAGGGGTATGGAAACACCATATATTTT CASSLGQGYGNTIYF
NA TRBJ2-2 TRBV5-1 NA TGCGCCACCCGGTCGGGCCAGGGTTTTTCCGCGAACACCGGGGAGCTGTTTTTT CATRSGQGFSANTGELFF
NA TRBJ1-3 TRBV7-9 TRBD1 TGTGCCAGCAGCTTACCGACAGGGCATGGAAACACCATATATTTT CASSLPTGHGNTIYF
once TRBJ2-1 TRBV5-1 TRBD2 TGCGCCAGCAGCTTGGCCGCGGGAGCGCACAATGAGCAGTTCTTC CASSLAAGAHNEQFF
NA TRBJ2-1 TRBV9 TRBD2 TGTGCCAGCAGCATTAGCGGGGGCGAACACAATGAGCAGTTCTTC CASSISGGEHNEQFF
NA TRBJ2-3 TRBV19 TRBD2 TGTGCCAGTAGTCTGGGACTAGCGGGTGCCACAGATACGCAGTATTTT CASSLGLAGATDTQYF
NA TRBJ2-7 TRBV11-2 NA TGTGCCAGCAGCTTGGACGGGAGCTCCTACGAGCAGTACTTC CASSLDGSSYEQYF
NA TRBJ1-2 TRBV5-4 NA TGTGCCAGCAGCTTGGGACAGGTCGGCGTCGCTAACTATGGCTACACCTTC CASSLGQVGVANYGYTF
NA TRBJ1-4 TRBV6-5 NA TGTGCCAGCAGTTACTCCGAAGGGGCAGTAATTGAAAAACTGTTTTTT CASSYSEGAVIEKLFF
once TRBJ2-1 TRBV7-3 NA TGTGCCAGCAGGGAGACCGGGGGAACCCATGAGCAGTTCTTC CASRETGGTHEQFF
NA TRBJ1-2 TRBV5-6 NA TGTGCCAGCAGACAGGCCTACCGGGACACCCAAATCGGGAACTATGGCTACACCTTC CASRQAYRDTQIGNYGYTF
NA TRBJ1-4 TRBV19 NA TGTGCCAGTAGTCTCGGCCGGGGATCCTATGAAAAACTGTTTTTT CASSLGRGSYEKLFF
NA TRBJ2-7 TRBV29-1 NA TGCAGCGTTGTAGGGGCATACGAGCAGTACTTC CSVVGAYEQYF
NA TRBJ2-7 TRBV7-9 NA TGTGCCAGCAGCTTAGGTGGGGTAGCCTACGAGCAGTACTTC CASSLGGVAYEQYF
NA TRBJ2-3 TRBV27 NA TGTGCCAGCCGATTCAGCACAGATACGCAGTATTTT CASRFSTDTQYF
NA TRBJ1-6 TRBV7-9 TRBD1 TGTGCCAGCAGACCCGGGACAGGGAATTCACCCCTCCACTTT CASRPGTGNSPLHF
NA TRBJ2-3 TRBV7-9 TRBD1 TGTGCCAGCAGCTTTAAAGACAGGGATGGTACAGATACGCAGTATTTT CASSFKDRDGTDTQYF
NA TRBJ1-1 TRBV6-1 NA TGTGCCAGCAGTGAAGTTGCCCAGAGGGAAGCTTTCTTT CASSEVAQREAFF
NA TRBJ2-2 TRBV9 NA TGTGCCAGCAGCGTAGCTGGAGGAATCGATGGCACCGGGGAGCTGTTTTTT CASSVAGGIDGTGELFF
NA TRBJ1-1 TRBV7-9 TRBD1 TGTGCCAGCAGCCTAGGGGAGACAGGGTGGAACACTGAAGCTTTCTTT CASSLGETGWNTEAFF
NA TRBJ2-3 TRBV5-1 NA TGCGCCAGCAGCCTCGCAGTGAGTACAGATACGCAGTATTTT CASSLAVSTDTQYF
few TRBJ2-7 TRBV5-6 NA TGTGCCAGCAGCTTGGACAGGGGAGGCTACGAGCAGTACTTC CASSLDRGGYEQYF
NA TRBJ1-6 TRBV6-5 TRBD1 TGTGCCAGCAGATACCTCGGGACAGAGAATTCACCCCTCCACTTT CASRYLGTENSPLHF
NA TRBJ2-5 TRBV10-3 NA TGTGCCATCAGTGATTTCGGGGGAAGGGAGACCCAGTACTTC CAISDFGGRETQYF
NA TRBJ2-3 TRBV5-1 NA TGCGCCAGCAGCTTACGGGCCGATACGCAGTATTTT CASSLRADTQYF
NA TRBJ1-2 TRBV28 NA TGTGCCAGCAGTTTAGGGTCTTCAGGATACCGCGGCTACACCTTC CASSLGSSGYRGYTF
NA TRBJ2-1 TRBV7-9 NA TGTGCCAGCAGCTACTCCTTCAATGAGCAGTTCTTC CASSYSFNEQFF
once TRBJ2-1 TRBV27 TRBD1 TGTGCCAGCAGTCCAACCAGACTTGACAGGGGGAGTGAGCAGTTCTTC CASSPTRLDRGSEQFF
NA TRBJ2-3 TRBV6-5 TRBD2 TGTGCCAGCAGCCTTAGACTAGCGACCTTGCGTACGCAGTATTTT CASSLRLATLRTQYF
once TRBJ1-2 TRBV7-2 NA TGTGCCAGCAGCCCACGACAGGCCAACTATGGCTACACCTTC CASSPRQANYGYTF
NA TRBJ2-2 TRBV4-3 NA TGCGCCAGCAGCCAAGATCTCCGGCAACACACCGGGGAGCTGTTTTTT CASSQDLRQHTGELFF
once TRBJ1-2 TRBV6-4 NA TGTGCCAGCAGACCGGGCAGTTCCTCTGGCTACACCTTC CASRPGSSSGYTF
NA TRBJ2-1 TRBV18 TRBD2 TGTGCCAGCTCACTTGGGACTAGCTACAATGAGCAGTTCTTC CASSLGTSYNEQFF
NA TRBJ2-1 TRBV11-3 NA TGTGCCAGCAGCTCACCGTGGGGACCAAAATCGGGCGAGCAGTTCTTC CASSSPWGPKSGEQFF
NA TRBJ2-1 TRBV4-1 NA TGCGCCAGCAGCCAAGACGTGGGGTACTCCTACAATGAGCAGTTCTTC CASSQDVGYSYNEQFF
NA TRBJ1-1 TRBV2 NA TGTGCCAGCGGCGGGAGAGGCACTGAAGCTTTCTTT CASGGRGTEAFF
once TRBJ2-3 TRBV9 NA TGTGCCAGCAGCCCCTACCTTTCGGGCACAGATACGCAGTATTTT CASSPYLSGTDTQYF
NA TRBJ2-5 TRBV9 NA TGTGCCAGCAGCGTAGACCCCCTAGGGGCCATCCCGTACCAAGAGACCCAGTACTTC CASSVDPLGAIPYQETQYF
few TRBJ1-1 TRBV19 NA TGTGCCAGTAAAGAGGTCCTGAACACTGAAGCTTTCTTT CASKEVLNTEAFF
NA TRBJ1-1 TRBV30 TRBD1 TGTGCCTGGAGGCGACAGGGATCGAACACTGAAGCTTTCTTT CAWRRQGSNTEAFF
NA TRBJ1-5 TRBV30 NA TGTGCCTGGAGGGCTACCGGGGCCCTTAATCAGCCCCAGCATTTT CAWRATGALNQPQHF
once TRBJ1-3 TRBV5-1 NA TGCGCCAGCAGCCAGGGTCCACAGAACTCTGGAAACACCATATATTTT CASSQGPQNSGNTIYF